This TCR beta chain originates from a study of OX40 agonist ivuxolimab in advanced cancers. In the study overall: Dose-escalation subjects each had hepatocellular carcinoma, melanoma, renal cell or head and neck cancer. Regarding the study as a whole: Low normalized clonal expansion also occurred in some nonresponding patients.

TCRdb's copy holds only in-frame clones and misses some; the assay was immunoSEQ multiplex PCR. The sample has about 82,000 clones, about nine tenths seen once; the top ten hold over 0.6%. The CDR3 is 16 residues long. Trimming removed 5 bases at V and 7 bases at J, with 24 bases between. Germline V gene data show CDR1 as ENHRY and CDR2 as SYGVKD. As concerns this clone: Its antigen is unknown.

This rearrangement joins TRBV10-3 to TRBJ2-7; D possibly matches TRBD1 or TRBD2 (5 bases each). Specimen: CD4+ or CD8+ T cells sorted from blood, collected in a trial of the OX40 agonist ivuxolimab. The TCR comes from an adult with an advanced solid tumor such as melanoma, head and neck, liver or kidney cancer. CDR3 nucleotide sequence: TGTGCCATCAGTACGCCTACTTCCGGGACGGGTGGGGAGCAGTACTTC. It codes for CAISTPTSGTGGEQYF.